This entry concerns a single T cell receptor (beta chain). Its antigen is not known. Single viable CD3+CD4+CD8-CD45RO+ cells were sorted as the memory CD4+ T cells. Positive selection with CD4 microbeads enriched total CD4+ T cells. This record belongs to a study of memory CD4+ T cells and cytomegalovirus serostatus. Study-wide results and limits: Of 150 to 200 reported CMV TCRbeta sequences, roughly 67 were found in memory CD4+ repertoires.

Trimming took off 9 bases at V and 4 bases at J, with 15 bases between the two ends. Germline CDR1 is LNHNV and CDR2 is YYDKDF (reference sequence). This CDR3 is built from 13 residues. Original processing methods: After removing out-of-frame reads, 2 million to 2.5 million distinct TCRbeta sequences remained. Produced via immunoSEQ multiplex PCR; TCRdb's table is partial and in-frame only. V and J calls and clone size are copied from that table; D and trimming were computed from the DNA. The sample carries 55,000 to 65,000 clones, roughly three quarters recorded once. The clonotype comes from an adult in good health and CMV-seronegative. The rearrangement joins TRBV15 to TRBJ2-5, with unresolved D. The sample comprised memory CD4+ T cells from blood. Here the CDR3 reads CATNYAPGETQYF. The DNA for the CDR3 is TGTGCCACTAACTACGCCCCGGGAGAGACCCAGTACTTC.